The 16 T cell receptor beta chains reported below all come from one sample, sequenced in a study of T-cell reconstitution after alpha-beta-depleted transplantation in children. TCRbeta library preparation incorporated unique molecular identifiers. MiXCR, run by TCRdb on the PCR reads, gives a single entry per CDR3 protein. The repertoire holds more than 200,000 distinct CDR3 sequences, with about 25% as singletons. The input for sequencing was PBMCs, taken before TCRalphabeta/CD19-depleted stem cell transplant. All receptors derive from a girl aged 2-10 years with Fanconi anemia, due to receive a stem cell transplant.

This clonotype has a single count. The rearrangement joins TRBV7-3 to TRBJ2-1; 10 bases are a match to TRBD2. This CDR3 has 20 residues. In germline, CDR1 is SGHTA, CDR2 FQGTGA. V trimming: 1 base; J trimming: 6 bases; junction bases outside the gene matches: 18. CDR3 in amino acids: CASSLKGTSVLDYSSNEQFF. CDR3 sequence (DNA): TGTGCCAGCAGCTTAAAAGGGACTAGCGTATTGGATTACTCATCCAATGAGCAGTTCTTC.

This clonotype showed up many times. This chain connects TRBV29-1 to TRBJ2-4; 10 bases are shared with TRBD1. Losses at the gene ends were 6 bases for V and 0 bases for J; bases not matched to a gene: 17. Germline CDR1 is SQVTM and CDR2 is ANQGSEA. CDR3 length equals 19 residues. CDR3 sequence: CSVTFAGQGSEVAKNIQYF. CDR3 DNA: TGCAGCGTCACTTTCGCGGGACAGGGGAGCGAAGTAGCCAAAAACATTCAGTACTTC.

This chain connects TRBV5-1 to TRBJ1-1; 9 bases agree with TRBD1. J lost 0 bases, V lost 1 base, and 7 bases had no gene match. Germline V gives CDR1 SGHRS, CDR2 YFSETQ. The CDR3 spans 17 residues. CDR3 coding DNA: TGCGCCAGCAGCTTGCTCCGACAGGGGGGAATGAACACTGAAGCTTTCTTT. This sequence encodes CASSLLRQGGMNTEAFF. The entire variable domain, with the rest obtained from reference TRBV5-1 and TRBJ1-1, is as follows: KAGVTQTPRYLIKTRGQQVTLSCSPISGHRSVSWYQQTPGQGLQFLFEYFSETQRNKGNFPGRFSGRQFSNSRSEMNVSTLELGDSALYLCASSLLRQGGMNTEAFFGQGTRLTVV.

This chain connects TRBV20-1 to TRBJ2-5; no clear D. The germline CDR1 and CDR2 sequences are DFQATT and SNEGSKA (reference sequence). The CDR3 consists of 11 residues. V was cut by 2 bases and J by 7 bases, with 8 bases left in between. CDR3 DNA sequence: TGCAGTGCTAGAATCTTGGCGACCCAGTACTTC. Its translation: CSARILATQYF.

This clonotype was counted ten times or more. The V gene is TRBV27, the J gene TRBJ2-3; 9 nucleotides agree with TRBD1. This CDR3 has 16 amino acids. The V segment lost 5 bases and the J segment 6 bases; nucleotides outside the gene matches: 12. CDR1 and CDR2 from the germline V gene are MNHEY and SMNVEV (reference sequence). The CDR3 DNA reads as TGTGCCAGCAGTACTCAAACCGGGACAGGGATGGATACGCAGTATTTT. This sequence encodes CASSTQTGTGMDTQYF.

This clonotype was seen ten or more times. J is TRBJ2-7 and V is TRBV5-1; D is possibly TRBD1 (8 bases). This CDR3 spans 16 amino acids. Trimming shortened V by 5 bases and J by 0 bases, and 18 bases separated the two germline ends. The germline V gene encodes CDR1 SGHRS and CDR2 YFSETQ. The CDR3 DNA follows: TGCGCCAGCAGTCCGCAAGCGGGACAGGCCTCCTACGAGCAGTACTTC. Translated: CASSPQAGQASYEQYF. Filled out from reference TRBV5-1 and TRBJ2-7, the complete variable domain reads KAGVTQTPRYLIKTRGQQVTLSCSPISGHRSVSWYQQTPGQGLQFLFEYFSETQRNKGNFPGRFSGRQFSNSRSEMNVSTLELGDSALYLCASSPQAGQASYEQYFGPGTRLTVT.

The rearrangement links TRBV7-2 to TRBJ2-3; D uncertain. Germline values: CDR1 SGHTA, CDR2 FQGNSA. V lost 6 bases to trimming and J lost 4 bases, with 17 bases between them. This CDR3 region has 15 residues. This CDR3 reads CASSISLSAADTQYF. In nucleotides, the CDR3 is TGTGCCAGCAGTATTAGCCTGTCCGCTGCAGATACGCAGTATTTT.

V gene TRBV29-1 combines with J gene TRBJ2-7; TRBD2 matches 8 bases. Germline V gene sequence: CDR1 SQVTM, CDR2 ANQGSEA. The CDR3 spans 12 residues. The junction had 7 bases not matched to a gene; V was cut back by 8 bases and J by 4 bases. The CDR3 region has the DNA TGCAGCATACTACGGGGGGGGTACGAGCAGTACTTC. Its translation is CSILRGGYEQYF.

This clonotype was found many times. The chain carries TRBV29-1 and TRBJ2-1, with 9 bases aligning to TRBD2. With 7 bases clipped from V and 5 bases from J, the junction kept 3 bases outside the gene matches. The CDR3 is 12 residues long. The V gene's germline CDR1 is SQVTM and CDR2 ANQGSEA. CDR3 amino acids: CSARLADNEQFF. The DNA of the CDR3 is TGCAGCGCAAGACTAGCGGACAATGAGCAGTTCTTC.

This clonotype showed up just a few times. This chain joins TRBV7-6 and TRBJ1-5; D remains ambiguous. Germline CDR1 SGHVS, CDR2 FNYEAQ. Trimming shortened V by 1 base and J by 6 bases, and 7 bases separated the two germline ends. CDR3 size: 13 residues. Written as DNA, the CDR3 is TGTGCCAGCAGCTTAGGATGGGGTCAGCCCCAGCATTTT. Its protein product is CASSLGWGQPQHF.

The CDR3 coding sequence is TGCAGTGTGGTGAGGGGGAGGACCGGGGAGCTGTTTTTT. Translating it yields CSVVRGRTGELFF. The rearrangement links TRBV20-1 to TRBJ2-2; D may correspond to TRBD1 or TRBD2 (6 bases each). This CDR3 has 13 amino acids. The germline gives CDR1 DFQATT, CDR2 SNEGSKA (reference sequence). The V gene lost 7 bases and the J gene lost 5 bases, with 14 bases spanning the gap.

The chain joins TRBV20-1 to TRBJ2-5; unclear D gene. The CDR3 consists of 12 residues. V dropped 4 bases and J dropped 1 base, with 7 bases sitting between them. Germline V gene lookup returns CDR1 DFQATT and CDR2 SNEGSKA (reference sequence). Here the CDR3 reads CSANLIQETQYF. The DNA of the CDR3 is TGCAGTGCTAATCTCATCCAAGAGACCCAGTACTTC.

V usage is TRBV20-1 and J usage is TRBJ2-1; 8 bases are a match to TRBD2. This CDR3 is built from 13 residues. V lost 5 bases, J lost 5 bases, and 5 bases stayed unmatched. Germline V lookup: CDR1 DFQATT, CDR2 SNEGSKA (reference sequence). The CDR3 spells CSAFAGGNNEQFF. CDR3 in DNA: TGCAGTGCTTTTGCGGGGGGCAACAATGAGCAGTTCTTC.

In this sample, this clonotype turned up once. The limits of the CDR3 on the DNA are not certain, so only TCRdb's listed CDR3 is given. The V gene is TRBV7-5, the J gene TRBJ2-1; the table's D call of TRBD2 was not tested on the DNA. TRBV7-5 is a listed pseudogene. The length of the CDR3 is 16 amino acids, counting both ends. The CDR3 reads CISVPDGLAADNEQFF.

Many counts were recorded for this clonotype. This rearrangement joins TRBV6-5 to TRBJ2-1; TRBD2 agrees at 8 bases. J lost 2 bases, V lost 5 bases, and 8 bases had no gene match. The CDR3 has 16 amino acids. The V gene's germline CDR1 is MNHEY and CDR2 SVGAGI. The CDR3 DNA reads TGTGCCAGCAGTCCTCTCGACGGGGGGGCCTACAATGAGCAGTTCTTC. Protein product: CASSPLDGGAYNEQFF.

On this clonotype itself: A much larger clone is a single base away; this may be a read error. This CDR3 is CSVEERARVNNEQFF. DNA of the CDR3: TGCAGCGTTGAAGAACGGGCCCGGGTCAACAATGAGCAGTTCTTC. V and J are TRBV29-1 and TRBJ2-1; D gene uncertain. The CDR3 sequence is 15 residues long. V lost 0 bases to trimming and J lost 5 bases, with 14 bases between them. In germline, CDR1 is SQVTM, CDR2 ANQGSEA.